The T cell receptor beta chain under discussion was sequenced for a study of Ad26.COV2.S vaccination and SARS-CoV-2 variants. Study background: Doses of Ad26.COV2.S were injected into muscle once or twice, 56 days apart.

Findings and limits, study-wide: Compared with placebo recipients, vaccine recipients had higher spike-specific TCR breadth.

Specified treatment: 15 to 20 received Ad26.COV2.S at low or high dose, single or two shots; 5 received placebo; per-sample allocation not given. Specimens were obtained on day 63 following the first vaccine or placebo injection. With respect to this clone: Its antigen is undetermined.

Here immunoSEQ multiplex PCR was the method, and the copy in TCRdb shows in-frame clones only, minus some. The sample yields 350,000 to 500,000 clones, 90% seen once. This CDR3 has 14 residues. CDR1 is SNHLY and CDR2 is FYNNEI in the germline V gene. V was trimmed by 5 bases and J by 1 base, leaving 11 bases between them. Sequencing was performed on peripheral blood, taken in a trial of Ad26.COV2.S vaccine versus placebo. The sequence came from a person between 18 and 65 years old who received the Ad26.COV2.S COVID-19 vaccine or a placebo. V is TRBV2 and J is TRBJ1-1; D remains unclear. The CDR3 reads CASSLYSSNTEAFF. The CDR3 DNA follows: TGTGCCAGCAGTTTATATTCGTCGAACACTGAAGCTTTCTTT.